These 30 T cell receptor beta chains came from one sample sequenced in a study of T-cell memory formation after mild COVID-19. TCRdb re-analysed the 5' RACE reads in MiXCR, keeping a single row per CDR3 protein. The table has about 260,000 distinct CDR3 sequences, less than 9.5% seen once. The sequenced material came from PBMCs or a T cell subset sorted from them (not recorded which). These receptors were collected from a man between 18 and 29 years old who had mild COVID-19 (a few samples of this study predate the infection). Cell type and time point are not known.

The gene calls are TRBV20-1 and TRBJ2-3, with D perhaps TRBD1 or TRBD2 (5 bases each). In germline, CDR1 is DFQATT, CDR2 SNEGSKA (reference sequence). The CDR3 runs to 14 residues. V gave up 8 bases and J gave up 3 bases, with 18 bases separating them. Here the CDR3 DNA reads TGCAGTACGAGGGGCCGCACAGCTACAGATACGCAGTATTTT. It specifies CSTRGRTATDTQYF.

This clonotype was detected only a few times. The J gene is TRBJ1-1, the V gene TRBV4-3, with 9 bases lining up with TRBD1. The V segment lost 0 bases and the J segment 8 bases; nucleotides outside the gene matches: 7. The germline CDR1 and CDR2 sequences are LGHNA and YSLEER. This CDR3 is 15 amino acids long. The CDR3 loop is CASSQEGQGFWEAFF. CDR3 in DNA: TGCGCCAGCAGCCAAGAGGGACAGGGCTTCTGGGAAGCTTTCTTT.

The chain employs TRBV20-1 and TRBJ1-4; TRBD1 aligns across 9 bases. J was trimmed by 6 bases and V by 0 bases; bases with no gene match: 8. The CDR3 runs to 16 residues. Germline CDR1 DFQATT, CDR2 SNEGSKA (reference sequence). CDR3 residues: CSARDYVRQGDEKLFF. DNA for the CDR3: TGCAGTGCTAGAGATTACGTCCGACAGGGGGATGAAAAACTGTTTTTT.

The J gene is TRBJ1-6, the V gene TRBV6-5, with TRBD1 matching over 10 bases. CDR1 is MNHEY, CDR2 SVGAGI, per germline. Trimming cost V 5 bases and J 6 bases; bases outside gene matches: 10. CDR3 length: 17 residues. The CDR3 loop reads CASSARHRDRGNSPLHF. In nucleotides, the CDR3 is TGTGCCAGCAGTGCTCGTCACCGGGACAGGGGTAATTCACCCCTCCACTTT.

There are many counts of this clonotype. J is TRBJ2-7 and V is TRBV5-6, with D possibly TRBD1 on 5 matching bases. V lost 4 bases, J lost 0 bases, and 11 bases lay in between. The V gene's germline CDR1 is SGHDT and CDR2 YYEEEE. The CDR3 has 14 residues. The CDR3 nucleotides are TGTGCCAGCAGCCTAAACAGGTACTCCTACGAGCAGTACGTC. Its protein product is CASSLNRYSYEQYV.

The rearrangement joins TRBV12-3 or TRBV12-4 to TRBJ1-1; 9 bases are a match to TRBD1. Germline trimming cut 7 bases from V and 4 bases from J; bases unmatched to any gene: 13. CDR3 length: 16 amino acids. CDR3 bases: TGTGCCAGCACTTACTCTTTGGGACAGGGCTCCACTGAAGCTTTCTTT. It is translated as CASTYSLGQGSTEAFF.

CDR3 amino acids: CASSLGTSGGSSTDTQYF. CDR3 coding DNA: TGTGCCAGCAGTCTCGGGACTAGCGGGGGGTCTAGCACAGATACGCAGTATTTT. The rearrangement links TRBV12-3 or TRBV12-4 to TRBJ2-3, with TRBD2 matching over 15 bases. Trimming took 5 bases from V and 0 from J; bases not matched to a gene: 6. This CDR3 is built from 18 residues.

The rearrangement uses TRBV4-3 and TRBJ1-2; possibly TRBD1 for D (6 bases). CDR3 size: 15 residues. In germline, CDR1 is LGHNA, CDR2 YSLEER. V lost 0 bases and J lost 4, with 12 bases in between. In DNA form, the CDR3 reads TGCGCCAGCAGCCAAGATCCGGGGGCCAGCTATGGCTACACCTTC. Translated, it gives CASSQDPGASYGYTF.

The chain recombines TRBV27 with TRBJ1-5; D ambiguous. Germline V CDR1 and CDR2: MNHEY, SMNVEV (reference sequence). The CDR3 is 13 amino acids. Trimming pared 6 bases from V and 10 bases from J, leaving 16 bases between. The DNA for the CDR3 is TGTGCCAGCAGCCTGTACGTTTGGGCACCCCAGCATTTT. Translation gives CASSLYVWAPQHF.

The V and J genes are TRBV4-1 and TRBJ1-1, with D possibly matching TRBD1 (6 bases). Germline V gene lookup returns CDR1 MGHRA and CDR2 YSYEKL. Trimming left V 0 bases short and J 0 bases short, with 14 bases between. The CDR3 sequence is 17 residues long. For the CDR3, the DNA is TGCGCCAGCAGCCAAGAATCCCGCGGGGGCGTGAACACTGAAGCTTTCTTT. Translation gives CASSQESRGGVNTEAFF.

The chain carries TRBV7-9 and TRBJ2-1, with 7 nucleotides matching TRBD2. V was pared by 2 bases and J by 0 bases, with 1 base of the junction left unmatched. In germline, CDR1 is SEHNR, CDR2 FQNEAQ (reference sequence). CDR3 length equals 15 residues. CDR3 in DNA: TGTGCCAGCAGCTTATCTAGCGGCTCCTACAATGAGCAGTTCTTC. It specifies CASSLSSGSYNEQFF.

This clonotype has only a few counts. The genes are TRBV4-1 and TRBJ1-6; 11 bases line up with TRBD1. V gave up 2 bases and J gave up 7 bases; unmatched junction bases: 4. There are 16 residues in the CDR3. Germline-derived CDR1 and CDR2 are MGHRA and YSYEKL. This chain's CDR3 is CASSQMDRGPNSPLHF. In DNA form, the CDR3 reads TGCGCCAGCAGCCAAATGGACAGGGGGCCCAATTCACCCCTCCACTTT.

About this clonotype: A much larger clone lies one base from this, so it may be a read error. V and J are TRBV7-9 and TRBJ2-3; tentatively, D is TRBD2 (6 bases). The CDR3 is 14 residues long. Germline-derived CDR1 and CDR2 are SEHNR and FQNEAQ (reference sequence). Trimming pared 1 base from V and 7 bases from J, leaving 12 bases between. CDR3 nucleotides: TGTGCCAGCAGCTTAGGACTAGGGGTCTATACGCAGTATTTT. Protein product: CASSLGLGVYTQYF.

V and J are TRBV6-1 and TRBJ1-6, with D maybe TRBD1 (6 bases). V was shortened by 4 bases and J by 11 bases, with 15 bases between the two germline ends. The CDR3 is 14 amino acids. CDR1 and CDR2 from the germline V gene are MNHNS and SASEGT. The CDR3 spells CASSGLSQGAPLHF. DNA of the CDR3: TGTGCCAGCAGTGGGCTATCACAGGGTGCACCCCTCCACTTT.

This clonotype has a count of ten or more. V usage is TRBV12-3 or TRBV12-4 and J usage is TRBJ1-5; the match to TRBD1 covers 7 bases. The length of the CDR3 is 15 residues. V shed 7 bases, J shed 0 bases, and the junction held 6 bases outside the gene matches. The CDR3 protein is CASTHRGLSNQPQHF. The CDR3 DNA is TGTGCCAGCACCCACAGGGGCCTTAGCAATCAGCCCCAGCATTTT.

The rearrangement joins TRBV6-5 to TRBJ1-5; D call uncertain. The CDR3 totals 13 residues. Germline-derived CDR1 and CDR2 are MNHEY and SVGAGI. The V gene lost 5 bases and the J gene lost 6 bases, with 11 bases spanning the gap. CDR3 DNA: TGTGCCAGCAGTGGGAGATCAAGTCAGCCCCAGCATTTT. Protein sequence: CASSGRSSQPQHF.

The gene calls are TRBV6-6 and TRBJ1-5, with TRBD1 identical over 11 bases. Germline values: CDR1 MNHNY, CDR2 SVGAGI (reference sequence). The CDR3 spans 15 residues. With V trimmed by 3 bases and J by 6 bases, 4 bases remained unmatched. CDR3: CASSYSGTGGQPQHF. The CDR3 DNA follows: TGTGCCAGCAGTTATTCCGGGACAGGGGGTCAGCCCCAGCATTTT.

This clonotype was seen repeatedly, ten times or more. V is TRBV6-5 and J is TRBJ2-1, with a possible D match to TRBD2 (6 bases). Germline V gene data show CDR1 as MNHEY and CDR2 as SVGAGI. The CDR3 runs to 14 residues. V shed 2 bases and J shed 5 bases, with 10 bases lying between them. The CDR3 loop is CASSYAGIHNEQFF. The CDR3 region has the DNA TGTGCCAGCAGTTACGCGGGGATCCACAATGAGCAGTTCTTC.

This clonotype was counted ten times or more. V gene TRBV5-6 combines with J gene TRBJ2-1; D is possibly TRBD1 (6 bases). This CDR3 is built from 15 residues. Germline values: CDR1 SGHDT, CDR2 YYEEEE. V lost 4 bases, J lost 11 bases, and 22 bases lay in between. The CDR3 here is CASSPTYNSGTKQFF. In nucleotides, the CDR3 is TGTGCCAGCAGCCCAACCTATAACTCGGGGACAAAGCAGTTCTTC. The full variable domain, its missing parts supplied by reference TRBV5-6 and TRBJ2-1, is DAGVTQSPTHLIKTRGQQVTLRCSPKSGHDTVSWYQQALGQGPQFIFQYYEEEERQRGNFPDRFSGHQFPNYSSELNVNALLLGDSALYLCASSPTYNSGTKQFFGPGTRLTVL.

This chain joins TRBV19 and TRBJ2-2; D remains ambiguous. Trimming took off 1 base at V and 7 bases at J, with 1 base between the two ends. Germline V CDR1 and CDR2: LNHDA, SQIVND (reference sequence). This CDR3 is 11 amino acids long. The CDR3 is CASSIVGELFF. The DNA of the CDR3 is TGTGCCAGTAGTATAGTCGGGGAGCTGTTTTTT.

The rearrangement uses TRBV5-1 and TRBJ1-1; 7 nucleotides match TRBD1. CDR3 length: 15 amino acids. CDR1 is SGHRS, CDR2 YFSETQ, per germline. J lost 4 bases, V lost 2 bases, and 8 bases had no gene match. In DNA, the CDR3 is TGCGCCAGCAGCTTTTCTCCAGGGGGATCCACTGAAGCTTTCTTT. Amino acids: CASSFSPGGSTEAFF.

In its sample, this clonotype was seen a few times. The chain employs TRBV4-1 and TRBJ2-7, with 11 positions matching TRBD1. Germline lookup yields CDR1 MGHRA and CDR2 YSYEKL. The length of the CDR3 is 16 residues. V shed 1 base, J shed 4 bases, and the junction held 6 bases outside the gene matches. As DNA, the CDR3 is TGCGCCAGCAGCCAAGTCCCGGGACAGGGGGAGTACGAGCAGTACTTC. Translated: CASSQVPGQGEYEQYF.

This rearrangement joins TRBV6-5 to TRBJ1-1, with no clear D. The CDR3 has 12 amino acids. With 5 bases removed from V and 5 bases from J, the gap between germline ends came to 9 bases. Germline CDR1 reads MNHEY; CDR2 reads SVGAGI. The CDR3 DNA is TGTGCCAGCAGTAGACGGAGTACTGAAGCTTTCTTT. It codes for CASSRRSTEAFF.

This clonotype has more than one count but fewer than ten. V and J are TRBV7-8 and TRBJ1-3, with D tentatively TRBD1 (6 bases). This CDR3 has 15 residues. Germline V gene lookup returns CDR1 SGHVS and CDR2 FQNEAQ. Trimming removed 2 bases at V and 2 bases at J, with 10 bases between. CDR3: CASSLIRGAGNTIYF. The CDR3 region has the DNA TGTGCCAGCAGCTTAATCAGGGGCGCTGGAAACACCATATATTTT.

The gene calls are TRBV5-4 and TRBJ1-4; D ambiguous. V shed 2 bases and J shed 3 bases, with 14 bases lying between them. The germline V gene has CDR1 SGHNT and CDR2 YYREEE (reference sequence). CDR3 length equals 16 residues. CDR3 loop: CASSLRPPGSNEKLFF. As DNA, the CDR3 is TGTGCCAGCAGCTTAAGACCCCCGGGCTCTAATGAAAAACTGTTTTTT.

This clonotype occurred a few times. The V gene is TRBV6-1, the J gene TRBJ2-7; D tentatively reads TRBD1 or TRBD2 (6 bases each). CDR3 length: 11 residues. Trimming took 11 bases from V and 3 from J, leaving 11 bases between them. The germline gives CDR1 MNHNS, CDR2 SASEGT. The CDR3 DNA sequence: TGTGCCGGCGGGACACTCTACGAGCAGTACTTC. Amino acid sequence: CAGGTLYEQYF.

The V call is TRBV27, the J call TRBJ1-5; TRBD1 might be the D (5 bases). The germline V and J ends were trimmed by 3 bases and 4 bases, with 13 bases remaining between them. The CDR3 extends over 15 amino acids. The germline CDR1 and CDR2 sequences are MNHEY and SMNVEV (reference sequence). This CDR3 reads CASSFRAGLNQPQHF. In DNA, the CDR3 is TGTGCCAGCAGTTTTCGGGCAGGGCTAAATCAGCCCCAGCATTTT.

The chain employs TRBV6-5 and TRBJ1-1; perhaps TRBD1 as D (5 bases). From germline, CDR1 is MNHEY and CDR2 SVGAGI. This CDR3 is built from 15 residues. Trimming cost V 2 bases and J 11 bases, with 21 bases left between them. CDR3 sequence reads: CASSYQGTSPLMAFF. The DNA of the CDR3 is TGTGCCAGCAGTTACCAGGGAACCTCACCACTCATGGCTTTCTTT.

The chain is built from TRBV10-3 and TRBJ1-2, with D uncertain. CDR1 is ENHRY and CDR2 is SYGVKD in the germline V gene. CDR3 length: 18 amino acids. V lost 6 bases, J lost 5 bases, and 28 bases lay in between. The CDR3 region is CAISPKTGNRDNRYGYTF. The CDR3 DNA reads TGTGCCATCAGCCCAAAAACGGGGAACAGAGATAACCGGTATGGCTACACCTTC.

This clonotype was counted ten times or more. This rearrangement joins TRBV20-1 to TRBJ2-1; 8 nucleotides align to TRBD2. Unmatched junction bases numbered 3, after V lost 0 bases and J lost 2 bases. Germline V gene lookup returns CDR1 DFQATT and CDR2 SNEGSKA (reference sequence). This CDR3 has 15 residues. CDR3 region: CSARDAAGAYNEQFF. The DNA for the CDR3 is TGCAGTGCTAGAGACGCAGCGGGGGCCTACAATGAGCAGTTCTTC.